These T cell receptor beta chains were read from a single sample in a study of shared clonotypes between healthy human individuals. TCRdb's table, derived via immunoSEQ multiplex PCR, lists solely in-frame clones and lacks some. Of hundreds of thousands of clones listed, 97% were seen once; the top ten hold 0.045% to 0.07%. Sequencing used naive CD4+ T cells sorted from blood. These receptor sequences come from a woman aged 25 to 39 in good health. CDR3s leave out the opening cysteine and the closing phenylalanine or tryptophan.

ASSEWASGRETQY	TRBV25-1	TRBJ2-5
ASQDRANTGELF	TRBV2	TRBJ2-2
ASRSPGQGGGKLF	TRBV2	TRBJ1-4
ASIQAQDYGYT	TRBV2	TRBJ1-2
ASSFSGTGEGQPQH	TRBV7-9	TRBJ1-5
ASSTRTDTQY	TRBV7-9	TRBJ2-3
ASSLIALNYNEQF	TRBV7-2	TRBJ2-1
ASSISGLAVDTQY	TRBV19	TRBJ2-3
ASSLPSGFQETQY	TRBV28	TRBJ2-5
ASSGRGRGHNEQF	TRBV27	TRBJ2-1
ASTGGWEQY	TRBV28	TRBJ2-7
AISDSIYEQY	TRBV10-3	TRBJ2-7
ASSTGAGGSYEQY	TRBV19	TRBJ2-7
ASRRTSGPYEQY	TRBV27	TRBJ2-7
ASSRRDQETQY	TRBV19	TRBJ2-5
SGGTGSTDTQY	TRBV29-1	TRBJ2-3
ASSYWALEEQY	TRBV6-6	TRBJ2-7
ASTYPKQGGPYEQY	TRBV5-5	TRBJ2-7
ASSLEPGLAGTRNEQF	TRBV7-6	TRBJ2-1
ASSRRGGDGYT	TRBV2	TRBJ1-2
ASSPSVQETQY	TRBV7-9	TRBJ2-5
ASSERESIEQY	TRBV2	TRBJ2-7
ASSFDSGRAYEQY	TRBV11-2	TRBJ2-7
ASSFEHYGYT	TRBV5-1	TRBJ1-2
ASTGGGINSPLH	TRBV6-5	TRBJ1-6
ASSLIPGLAGPTGELF	TRBV7-9	TRBJ2-2
ASSSQMGEQY	TRBV11-2	TRBJ2-7
ATSATGTGELAKNIQY	TRBV15	TRBJ2-4
ASSLGDRVDTQY	TRBV28	TRBJ2-3
ATRPGEGEQY	TRBV6-6	TRBJ2-7
ASSLAPYEGDITDTQY	TRBV11-2	TRBJ2-3
ASSIAGENIQY	TRBV7-9	TRBJ2-4
ASSRTSGTSYEQY	TRBV19	TRBJ2-7
ASRATGLSEAF	TRBV27	TRBJ1-1
AWSLGGGNNEQF	TRBV30	TRBJ2-1
SAQVGEKLF	TRBV20-1	TRBJ1-4
ASSTRLAGDEQY	TRBV7-9	TRBJ2-7